Presented here are 14 T cell receptor beta chains from one specimen sequenced in a study of T-cell memory formation after mild COVID-19 (dated by TCRdb to about 2021). Libraries were constructed by 5' RACE. TCRdb lists the instrument as Illumina NovaSeq 6000. TCRdb trimmed public reads at Q25 via fastp, called clones via MiXCR and kept in-frame beta chains. Rows matching on CDR3 protein sequence are summarized as one entry with the most common DNA and genes. This sample has roughly 450,000 distinct CDR3 sequences in its table, and roughly 18% of those were observed once. The ten largest account for 9% to 15% of the sample. Sequencing used PBMCs or a T cell subset sorted from them (not recorded which). These receptors came from an adult woman who had mild COVID-19 (a few samples of this study predate the infection). The sample titles of this study are shuffled in the database, so cell type and time point are left out; the donor was told from shared clones.

The chain is built from TRBV11-2 and TRBJ1-2; D is unclear. Per the germline V gene, CDR1 is SGHAT and CDR2 is FQNNGV. V shed 4 bases and J shed 2 bases, with 11 bases lying between them. This CDR3 is built from 14 residues. CDR3 sequence reads: CASSSGRRNYGYTF. DNA for the CDR3: TGTGCCAGCAGCTCCGGACGGAGAAACTATGGCTACACCTTC.

At least ten counts were recorded for this clonotype. The gene calls are TRBV7-8 and TRBJ2-2; D is possibly TRBD1 (5 bases). Germline V gene data show CDR1 as SGHVS and CDR2 as FQNEAQ. With 0 bases removed from V and 0 bases from J, the gap between germline ends came to 5 bases. The CDR3 is 15 residues long. CDR3 protein: CASSLARANTGELFF. The CDR3 DNA reads as TGTGCCAGCAGCTTAGCCAGGGCGAACACCGGGGAGCTGTTTTTT.

This clonotype was observed many times. CDR3 nucleotides: TGTGCCATCAGGCAAAGGGCAGAATCCTACGAGCAGTACTTC. It specifies CAIRQRAESYEQYF. The J gene is TRBJ2-7, the V gene TRBV10-3; D is unclear. V was clipped by 6 bases and J by 1 base, with 13 bases between them. The germline CDR1 and CDR2 sequences are ENHRY and SYGVKD. The CDR3 is 14 residues long.

This chain connects TRBV7-2 to TRBJ2-3; TRBD2 is a possible D gene (5 bases). Trimming removed 4 bases from V and 4 bases from J, with 18 bases in between. The CDR3 has 16 residues. Germline CDR1 and CDR2: SGHTA and FQGNSA. The CDR3 is CASSWSPGVISDTQYF. DNA for the CDR3: TGTGCCAGCAGCTGGTCGCCCGGGGTAATATCAGATACGCAGTATTTT.

This clonotype was detected ten times or more. The rearrangement joins TRBV5-1 to TRBJ2-3, with D perhaps matching TRBD2 (6 bases). There are 14 residues in the CDR3. Germline V gene lookup returns CDR1 SGHRS and CDR2 YFSETQ. With 5 bases removed from V and 2 bases from J, the gap between germline ends came to 12 bases. The CDR3 DNA sequence: TGCGCCAGCAGGTCCGGGGGTTCCACAGATACGCAGTATTTT. Protein product: CASRSGGSTDTQYF.

The sample holds many counts of this clonotype. The rearrangement joins TRBV19 to TRBJ2-7; no reliable D call. Germline V lookup: CDR1 LNHDA, CDR2 SQIVND (reference sequence). Deletions cut 2 bases from V and 3 bases from J, with 11 bases between. The CDR3 runs 14 residues. The CDR3 loop reads CASSIRGMGYEQYF. The DNA for the CDR3 is TGTGCCAGTAGTATAAGAGGCATGGGCTACGAGCAGTACTTC.

This chain uses TRBV30 with TRBJ2-5; 10 bases align to TRBD2. Germline V CDR1 and CDR2: GTSNPN, SVGIG (reference sequence). V shed 3 bases, J shed 5 bases, and the junction held 6 bases outside the gene matches. The CDR3 spans 14 residues. The CDR3, as DNA: TGTGCCTGGAGGCTAGCGGGAGCTTGGGAGACCCAGTACTTC. It is translated as CAWRLAGAWETQYF.

This chain joins TRBV6-6 and TRBJ1-5; 7 positions match TRBD1. The V segment lost 7 bases and the J segment 7 bases; nucleotides outside the gene matches: 10. There are 14 residues in the CDR3. CDR1 and CDR2 (germline): MNHNY, SVGAGI (reference sequence). CDR3 region: CASTRGEGGQPQHF. CDR3 nucleotides: TGTGCCAGCACCCGAGGGGAAGGGGGCCAGCCCCAGCATTTT.

The sample holds a few counts of this clonotype. The chain employs TRBV10-3 and TRBJ2-2; tentatively, D is TRBD1 or TRBD2 (6 bases each). V was cut by 0 bases and J by 2 bases, with 10 bases left in between. The CDR3 has 16 residues. CDR1 is ENHRY, CDR2 SYGVKD, per germline. As DNA, the CDR3 is TGTGCCATCAGTGAGTCGGGGGGCCTCAACACCGGGGAGCTGTTTTTT. Amino acids: CAISESGGLNTGELFF.

For the CDR3, the DNA is TGCAGTGTACACCGGGCTCCCGCTGCAGATACGCAGTATTTT. Its protein product is CSVHRAPAADTQYF. The chain carries TRBV20-1 and TRBJ2-3; unclear D gene. The CDR3 totals 14 residues. CDR1 is DFQATT, CDR2 SNEGSKA, per germline (reference sequence). Trimming left V 7 bases short and J 4 bases short, with 18 bases between.

The chain employs TRBV24-1 and TRBJ2-1, with D perhaps being TRBD1 or TRBD2 (7 bases each). CDR1 is KGHDR, CDR2 SFDVKD, per germline. V gave up 6 bases and J gave up 5 bases, with 10 bases separating them. This CDR3 is 13 amino acids long. The CDR3: CATSQGGNNEQFF. The CDR3 DNA follows: TGTGCCACCAGTCAGGGGGGGAACAATGAGCAGTTCTTC.

The chain carries TRBV4-3 and TRBJ2-7; TRBD1 matches at 8 bases. The V segment lost 4 bases and the J segment 2 bases; nucleotides outside the gene matches: 19. The CDR3 runs 19 residues. Germline V CDR1 and CDR2: LGHNA, YSLEER. DNA for the CDR3: TGCGCCAGCAGCCTCCGGTTACTCAGCCGGGACAGGATTACCTACGAGCAGTACTTC. It translates to CASSLRLLSRDRITYEQYF.

This clonotype was seen a few times. The J gene is TRBJ2-5, the V gene TRBV7-2; 7 bases fit TRBD2. Germline loops: CDR1 SGHTA, CDR2 FQGNSA. The junction had 7 bases not matched to a gene; V was cut back by 6 bases and J by 3 bases. The CDR3 totals 14 residues. The CDR3 here is CASRRTSVEETQYF. The CDR3 DNA reads TGTGCCAGCAGACGCACTAGCGTTGAAGAGACCCAGTACTTC.

This chain links TRBV6-2 or TRBV6-3 with TRBJ2-3; no reliable D call. The CDR3 is 13 residues long. Germline V gene lookup returns CDR1 MNHEY and CDR2 SVGEGT. V was shortened by 6 bases and J by 6 bases, with 13 bases between the two germline ends. For the CDR3, the DNA is TGTGCCAGCAGACCCCCTATTGAGGATACGCAGTATTTT. Translating it yields CASRPPIEDTQYF.